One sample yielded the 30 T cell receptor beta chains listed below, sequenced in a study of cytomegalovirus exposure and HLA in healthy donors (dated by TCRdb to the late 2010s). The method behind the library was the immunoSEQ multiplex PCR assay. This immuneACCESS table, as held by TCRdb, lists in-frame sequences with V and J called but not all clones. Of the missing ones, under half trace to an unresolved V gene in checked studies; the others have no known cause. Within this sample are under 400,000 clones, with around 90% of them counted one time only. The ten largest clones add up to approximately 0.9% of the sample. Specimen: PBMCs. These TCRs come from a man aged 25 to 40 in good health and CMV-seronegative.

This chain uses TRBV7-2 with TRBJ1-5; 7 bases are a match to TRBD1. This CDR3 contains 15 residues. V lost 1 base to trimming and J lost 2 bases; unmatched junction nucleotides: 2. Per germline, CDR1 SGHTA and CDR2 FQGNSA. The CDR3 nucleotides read TGTGCCAGCAGCTTAGGGGGGACAGGCAATCAGCCCCAGCATTTT. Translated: CASSLGGTGNQPQHF.

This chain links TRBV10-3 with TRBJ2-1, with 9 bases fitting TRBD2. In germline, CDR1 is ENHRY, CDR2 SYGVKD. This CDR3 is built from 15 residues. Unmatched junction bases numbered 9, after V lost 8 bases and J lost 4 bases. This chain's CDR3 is CAISGAGGPYNEQFF. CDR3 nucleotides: TGTGCCATCTCCGGCGCGGGGGGGCCGTACAATGAGCAGTTCTTC.

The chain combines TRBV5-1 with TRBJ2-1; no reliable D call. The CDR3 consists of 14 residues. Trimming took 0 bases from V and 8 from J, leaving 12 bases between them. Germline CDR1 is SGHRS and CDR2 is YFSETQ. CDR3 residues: CASSLVSPVHEQFF. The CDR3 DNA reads TGCGCCAGCAGCTTGGTGTCCCCGGTCCATGAGCAGTTCTTC.

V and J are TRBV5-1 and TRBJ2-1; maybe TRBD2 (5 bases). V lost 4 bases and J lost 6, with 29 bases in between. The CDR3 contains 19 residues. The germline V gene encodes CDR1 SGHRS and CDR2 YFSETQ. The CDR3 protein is CASSTTNALDLFIRNEQFF. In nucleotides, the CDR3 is TGCGCCAGCAGCACTACGAACGCACTAGATTTATTCATCCGCAATGAGCAGTTCTTC.

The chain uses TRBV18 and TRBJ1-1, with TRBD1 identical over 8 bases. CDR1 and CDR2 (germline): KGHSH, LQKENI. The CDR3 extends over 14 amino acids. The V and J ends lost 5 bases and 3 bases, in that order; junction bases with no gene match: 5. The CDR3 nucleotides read TGTGCCAGCTCAGGTGGACAGGGTCACACTGAAGCTTTCTTT. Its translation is CASSGGQGHTEAFF.

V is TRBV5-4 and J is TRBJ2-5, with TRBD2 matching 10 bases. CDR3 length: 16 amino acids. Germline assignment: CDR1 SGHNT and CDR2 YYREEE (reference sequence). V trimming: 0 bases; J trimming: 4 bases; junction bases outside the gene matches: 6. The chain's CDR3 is CASSLEAGGPVETQYF. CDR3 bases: TGTGCCAGCAGCTTGGAAGCGGGGGGGCCGGTAGAGACCCAGTACTTC.

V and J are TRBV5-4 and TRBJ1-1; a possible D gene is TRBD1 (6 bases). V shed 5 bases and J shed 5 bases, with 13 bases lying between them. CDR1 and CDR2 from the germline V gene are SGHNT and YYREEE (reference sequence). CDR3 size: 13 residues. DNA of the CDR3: TGTGCCAGCAGACCAGGGGATTGGACTGAAGCTTTCTTT. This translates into CASRPGDWTEAFF.

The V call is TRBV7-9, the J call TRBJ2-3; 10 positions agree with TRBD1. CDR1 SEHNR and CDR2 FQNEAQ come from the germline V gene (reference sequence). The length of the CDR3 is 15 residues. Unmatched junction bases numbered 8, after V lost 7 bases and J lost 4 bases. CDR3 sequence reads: CASTLDRGHADTQYF. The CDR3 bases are TGTGCCAGCACCCTCGACAGGGGGCACGCAGATACGCAGTATTTT.

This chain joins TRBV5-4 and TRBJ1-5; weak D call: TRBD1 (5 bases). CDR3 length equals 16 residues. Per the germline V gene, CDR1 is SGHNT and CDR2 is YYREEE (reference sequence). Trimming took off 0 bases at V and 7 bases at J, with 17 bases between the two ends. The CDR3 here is CASSLAAGSGGQPQHF. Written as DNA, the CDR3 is TGTGCCAGCAGCTTGGCGGCAGGGTCAGGTGGACAGCCCCAGCATTTT. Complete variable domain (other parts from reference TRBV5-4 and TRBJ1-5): ETGVTQSPTHLIKTRGQQVTLRCSSQSGHNTVSWYQQALGQGPQFIFQYYREEENGRGNFPPRFSGLQFPNYSSELNVNALELDDSALYLCASSLAAGSGGQPQHFGDGTRLSIL.

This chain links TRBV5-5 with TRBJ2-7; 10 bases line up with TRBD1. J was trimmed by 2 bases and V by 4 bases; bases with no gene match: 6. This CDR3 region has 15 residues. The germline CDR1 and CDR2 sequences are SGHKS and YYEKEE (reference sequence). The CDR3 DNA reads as TGTGCCAGCAGCCAACGACAGGGGGCTGCCTACGAGCAGTACTTC. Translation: CASSQRQGAAYEQYF.

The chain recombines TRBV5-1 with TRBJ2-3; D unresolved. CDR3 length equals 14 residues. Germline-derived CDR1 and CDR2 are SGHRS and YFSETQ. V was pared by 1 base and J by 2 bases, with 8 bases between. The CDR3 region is CASSLPTPTDTQYF. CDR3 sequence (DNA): TGCGCCAGCAGCTTGCCAACTCCCACAGATACGCAGTATTTT.

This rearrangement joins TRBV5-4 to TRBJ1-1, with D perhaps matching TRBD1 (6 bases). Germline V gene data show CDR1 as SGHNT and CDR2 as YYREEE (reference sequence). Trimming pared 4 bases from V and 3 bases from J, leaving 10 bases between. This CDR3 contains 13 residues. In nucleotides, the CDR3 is TGTGCCAGCAGCCGGGGGGCGGACACTGAAGCTTTCTTT. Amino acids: CASSRGADTEAFF.

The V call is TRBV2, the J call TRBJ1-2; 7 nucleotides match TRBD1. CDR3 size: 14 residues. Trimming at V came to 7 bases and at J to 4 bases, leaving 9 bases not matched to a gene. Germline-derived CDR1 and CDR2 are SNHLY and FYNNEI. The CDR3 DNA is TGTGCCAGCAAATGGCAAGGGGACAGCTATGGCTACACCTTC. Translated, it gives CASKWQGDSYGYTF. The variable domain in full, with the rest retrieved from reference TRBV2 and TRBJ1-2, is EPEVTQTPSHQVTQMGQEVILRCVPISNHLYFYWYRQILGQKVEFLVSFYNNEISEKSEIFDDQFSVERPDGSNFTLKIRSTKLEDSAMYFCASKWQGDSYGYTFGSGTRLTVV.

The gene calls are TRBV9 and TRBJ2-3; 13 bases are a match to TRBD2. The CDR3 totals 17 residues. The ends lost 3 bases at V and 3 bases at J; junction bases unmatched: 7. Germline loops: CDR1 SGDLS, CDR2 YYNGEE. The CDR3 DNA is TGTGCCAGCAGCGGTACTAGCGGGGGGGCGCGGACAGATACGCAGTATTTT. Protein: CASSGTSGGARTDTQYF.

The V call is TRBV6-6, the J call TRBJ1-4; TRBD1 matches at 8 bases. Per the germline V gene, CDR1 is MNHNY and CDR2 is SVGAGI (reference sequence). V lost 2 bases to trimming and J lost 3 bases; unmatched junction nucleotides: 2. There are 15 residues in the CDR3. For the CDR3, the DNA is TGTGCCAGCAGTTACGAGGGACAGGCTAATGAAAAACTGTTTTTT. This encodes CASSYEGQANEKLFF.

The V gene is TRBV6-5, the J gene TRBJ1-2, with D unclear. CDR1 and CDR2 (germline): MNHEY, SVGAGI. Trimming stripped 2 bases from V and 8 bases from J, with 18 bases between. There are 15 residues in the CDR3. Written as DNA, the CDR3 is TGTGCCAGCAGTTACCCAACGGCGGCCGGCTGGGGCTACACCTTC. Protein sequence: CASSYPTAAGWGYTF.

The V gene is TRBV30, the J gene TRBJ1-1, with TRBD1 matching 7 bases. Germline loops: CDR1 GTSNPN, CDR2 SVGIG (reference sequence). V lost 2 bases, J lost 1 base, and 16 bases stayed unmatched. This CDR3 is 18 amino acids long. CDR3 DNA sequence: TGTGCCTGGAGTAAGGGGGCTACCACAAGAGTAGGGAACACTGAAGCTTTCTTT. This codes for CAWSKGATTRVGNTEAFF.

Here the CDR3 reads CASSFGGSITNEKLFF. CDR3 nucleotide sequence: TGTGCCAGCAGCTTCGGGGGAAGTATAACTAATGAAAAACTGTTTTTT. V and J are TRBV11-2 and TRBJ1-4; D possibly corresponds to TRBD1 (5 bases). The V end lost 3 bases, the J end lost 1 base, and 12 bases lay between the germline ends. The germline gives CDR1 SGHAT, CDR2 FQNNGV. This CDR3 has 16 residues.

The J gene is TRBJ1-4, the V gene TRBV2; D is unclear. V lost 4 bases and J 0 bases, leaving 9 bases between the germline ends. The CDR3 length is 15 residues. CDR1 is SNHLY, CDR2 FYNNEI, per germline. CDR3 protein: CASSAGVATNEKLFF. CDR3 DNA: TGTGCCAGCAGTGCGGGAGTTGCAACTAATGAAAAACTGTTTTTT.

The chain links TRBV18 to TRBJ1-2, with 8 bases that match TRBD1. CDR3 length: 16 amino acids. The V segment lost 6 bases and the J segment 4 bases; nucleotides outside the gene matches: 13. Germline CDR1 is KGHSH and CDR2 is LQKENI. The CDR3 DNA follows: TGTGCCAGCTCCCCTGGGTCCATACAGGGGGGCTATGGCTACACCTTC. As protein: CASSPGSIQGGYGYTF.

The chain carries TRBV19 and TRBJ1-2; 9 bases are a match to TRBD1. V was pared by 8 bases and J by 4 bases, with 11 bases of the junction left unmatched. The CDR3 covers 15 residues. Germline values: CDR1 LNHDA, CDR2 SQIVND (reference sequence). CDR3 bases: TGTGCCAGTCATAAACTGGGACAGGGCAGCTATGGCTACACCTTC. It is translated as CASHKLGQGSYGYTF.

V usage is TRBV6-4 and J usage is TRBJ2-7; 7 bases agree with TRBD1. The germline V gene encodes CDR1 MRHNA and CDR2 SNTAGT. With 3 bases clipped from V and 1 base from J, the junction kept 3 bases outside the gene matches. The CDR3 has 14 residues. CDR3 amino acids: CASSESGGSYEQYF. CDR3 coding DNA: TGTGCCAGCAGTGAGTCAGGGGGTTCCTACGAGCAGTACTTC.

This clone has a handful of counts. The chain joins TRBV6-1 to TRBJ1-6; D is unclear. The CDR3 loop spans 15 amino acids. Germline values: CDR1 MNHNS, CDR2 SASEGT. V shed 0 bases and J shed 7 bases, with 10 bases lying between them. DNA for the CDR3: TGTGCCAGCAGTGAAGCGACACTAGGGAATTCACCCCTCCACTTT. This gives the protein CASSEATLGNSPLHF.

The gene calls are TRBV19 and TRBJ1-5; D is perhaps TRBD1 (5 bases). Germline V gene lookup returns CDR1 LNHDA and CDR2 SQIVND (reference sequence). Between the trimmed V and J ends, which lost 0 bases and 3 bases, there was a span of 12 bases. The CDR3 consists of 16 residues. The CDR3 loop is CASSIDQGRVNQPQHF. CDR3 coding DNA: TGTGCCAGTAGTATAGATCAGGGCAGGGTCAATCAGCCCCAGCATTTT.

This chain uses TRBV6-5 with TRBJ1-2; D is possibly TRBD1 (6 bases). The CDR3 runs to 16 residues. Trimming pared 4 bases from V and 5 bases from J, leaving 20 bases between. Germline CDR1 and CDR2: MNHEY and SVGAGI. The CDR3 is CASSSFDPGDLYGYTF. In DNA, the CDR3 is TGTGCCAGCAGTTCCTTTGACCCAGGGGATTTGTATGGCTACACCTTC.

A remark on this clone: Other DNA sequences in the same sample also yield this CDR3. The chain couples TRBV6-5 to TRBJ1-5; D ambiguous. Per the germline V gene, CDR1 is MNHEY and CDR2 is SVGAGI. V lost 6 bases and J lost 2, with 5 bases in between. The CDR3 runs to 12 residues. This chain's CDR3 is CASRGGNQPQHF. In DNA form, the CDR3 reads TGTGCCAGCAGGGGCGGCAATCAGCCCCAGCATTTT.

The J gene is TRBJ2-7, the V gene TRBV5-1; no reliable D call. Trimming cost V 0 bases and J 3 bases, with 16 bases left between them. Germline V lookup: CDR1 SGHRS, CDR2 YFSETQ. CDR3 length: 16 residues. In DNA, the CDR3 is TGCGCCAGCAGCTTGGGCTCTGGTAGAGTTAACTACGAGCAGTACTTC. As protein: CASSLGSGRVNYEQYF.

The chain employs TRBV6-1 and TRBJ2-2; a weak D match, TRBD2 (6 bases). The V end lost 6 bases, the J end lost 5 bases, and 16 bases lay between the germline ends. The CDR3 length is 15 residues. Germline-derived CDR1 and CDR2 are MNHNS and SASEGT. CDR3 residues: CASSVGRGTTGELFF. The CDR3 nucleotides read TGTGCCAGCAGCGTTGGACGGGGGACGACCGGGGAGCTGTTTTTT.

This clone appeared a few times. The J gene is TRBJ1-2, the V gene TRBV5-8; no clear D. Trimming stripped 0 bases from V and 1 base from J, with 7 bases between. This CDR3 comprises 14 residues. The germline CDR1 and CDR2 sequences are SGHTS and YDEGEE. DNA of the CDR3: TGTGCCAGCAGCTTGGCCGGGGATAACTATGGCTACACCTTC. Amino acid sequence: CASSLAGDNYGYTF.

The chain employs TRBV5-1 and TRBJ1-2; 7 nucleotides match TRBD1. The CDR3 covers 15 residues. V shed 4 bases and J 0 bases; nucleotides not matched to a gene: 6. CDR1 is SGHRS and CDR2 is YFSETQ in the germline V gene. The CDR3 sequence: CASSNWDSSNYGYTF. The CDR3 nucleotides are TGCGCCAGCAGCAACTGGGACAGTTCTAACTATGGCTACACCTTC.